The 20 T cell receptor beta chains presented below share a single source sample, sequenced in a study of T cells after yellow fever vaccination. TCRdb reanalysed the 5' RACE reads using MiXCR and keeps one entry per CDR3 protein. Altogether some 670,000 distinct CDR3 sequences are present, 10% to 15% being singletons, with the ten largest covering about 15%. Source: PBMCs, taken on the day of the yellow fever booster vaccination. These TCRs come from a man between 25 and 39 years old who received the YFV17D yellow fever vaccine.

J is TRBJ2-2 and V is TRBV7-2; 7 bases line up with TRBD1. Germline CDR1 reads SGHTA; CDR2 reads FQGNSA. This CDR3 is built from 15 residues. J was trimmed by 2 bases and V by 6 bases; bases with no gene match: 6. Here the CDR3 reads CASRPRQGNTGELFF. The DNA of the CDR3 is TGTGCCAGCAGACCCAGACAGGGAAACACCGGGGAGCTGTTTTTT.

At least ten counts were recorded for this clonotype. The chain employs TRBV7-8 and TRBJ2-1; tentatively, D is TRBD1 (5 bases). The CDR3 has 13 residues. Per the germline V gene, CDR1 is SGHVS and CDR2 is FQNEAQ. Trimming removed 5 bases at V and 4 bases at J, with 9 bases between. The CDR3 reads CASSTDSYNEQFF. CDR3 sequence (DNA): TGTGCCAGCAGCACCGACAGTTACAATGAGCAGTTCTTC.

The rearrangement joins TRBV3-1 to TRBJ2-7, with 7 bases that match TRBD2. There are 14 residues in the CDR3. Germline lookup yields CDR1 LGHDT and CDR2 YNNKEL (reference sequence). The V and J ends lost 4 bases and 6 bases, in that order; junction bases with no gene match: 9. CDR3: CASSLRLAESEQYF. The CDR3 DNA sequence: TGTGCCAGCAGCCTAAGACTAGCAGAGAGCGAGCAGTACTTC.

The chain joins TRBV29-1 to TRBJ2-5, with 13 bases identical to TRBD2. The V segment lost 7 bases and the J segment 4 bases; nucleotides outside the gene matches: 6. CDR3 size: 14 residues. The germline V gene encodes CDR1 SQVTM and CDR2 ANQGSEA. The CDR3 DNA reads TGCAGCGCAGGACTAGCGGGAGATGGAGAGACCCAGTACTTC. Residues: CSAGLAGDGETQYF.

The chain is built from TRBV9 and TRBJ1-1; D possibly corresponds to TRBD1 (5 bases). CDR1 is SGDLS, CDR2 YYNGEE, per germline. CDR3 size: 16 residues. The V end lost 2 bases, the J end lost 5 bases, and 19 bases lay between the germline ends. The DNA of the CDR3 is TGTGCCAGCAGCGTCCCGGGCCGCCGGGGCGGGACTGAAGCTTTCTTT. It encodes CASSVPGRRGGTEAFF.

The V and J genes are TRBV29-1 and TRBJ2-4; TRBD2 agrees at 7 bases. V shed 2 bases, J shed 6 bases, and the junction held 4 bases outside the gene matches. Germline-derived CDR1 and CDR2 are SQVTM and ANQGSEA. This CDR3 region has 13 residues. The CDR3 DNA reads TGCAGCGTTGAACGCACGGGAGGAAACATTCAGTACTTC. This translates into CSVERTGGNIQYF.

The chain couples TRBV25-1 to TRBJ2-1, with 10 bases lining up with TRBD2. This CDR3 has 15 residues. CDR1 is MGHDK and CDR2 is SYGVNS in the germline V gene. Losses at the gene ends were 0 bases for V and 7 bases for J; bases not matched to a gene: 3. CDR3 sequence (DNA): TGTGCCAGCAGTGAATATGCGACTAGCGGGAATGAGCAGTTCTTC. Protein: CASSEYATSGNEQFF.

This clonotype has more than one count but fewer than ten. DNA of the CDR3: TGTGCCACCCTCCCCAGGGCTCAGGCTGGTGAGCAGTTCTTC. It codes for CATLPRAQAGEQFF. V and J are TRBV19 and TRBJ2-1; D possibly corresponds to TRBD1 (5 bases). CDR3 length: 14 residues. V was cut by 10 bases and J by 9 bases, with 22 bases left in between. Germline-derived CDR1 and CDR2 are LNHDA and SQIVND (reference sequence).

The V call is TRBV30, the J call TRBJ1-1; D gene uncertain. This CDR3 contains 14 residues. V was cut by 0 bases and J by 0 bases, with 8 bases left in between. The V gene's germline CDR1 is GTSNPN and CDR2 SVGIG (reference sequence). CDR3 amino acids: CAWSVRVMNTEAFF. DNA for the CDR3: TGTGCCTGGAGTGTACGGGTCATGAACACTGAAGCTTTCTTT.

This clonotype occurred a few times. The chain uses TRBV25-1 and TRBJ2-7, with 8 positions matching TRBD2. Germline trimming cut 7 bases from V and 1 base from J; bases unmatched to any gene: 3. The CDR3 runs to 13 residues. Per the germline V gene, CDR1 is MGHDK and CDR2 is SYGVNS. The CDR3 DNA is TGTGCCAGCAACGTAGCGGGATCCTACGAGCAGTACTTC. Translated: CASNVAGSYEQYF.

A few counts support this clonotype. This chain connects TRBV7-2 to TRBJ2-5; tentative D call: TRBD2 (5 bases). Trimming took off 5 bases at V and 8 bases at J, with 18 bases between the two ends. The length of the CDR3 is 14 residues. Germline CDR1 SGHTA, CDR2 FQGNSA. DNA for the CDR3: TGTGCCAGCAGCGTCTCCCACCTATCGGGAACCCAGTACTTC. Amino acids: CASSVSHLSGTQYF. The whole variable domain, filled in from reference TRBV7-2 and TRBJ2-5, reads GAGVSQSPSNKVTEKGKDVELRCDPISGHTALYWYRQSLGQGLEFLIYFQGNSAPDKSGLPSDRFSAERTGGSVSTLTIQRTQQEDSAVYLCASSVSHLSGTQYFGPGTRLLVL.

This clonotype was detected only a few times. The CDR3 loop reads CASSLFHGTRDFNEQFF. The CDR3 DNA sequence: TGTGCCAGCAGCCTGTTCCATGGGACTAGAGACTTCAATGAGCAGTTCTTC. This chain connects TRBV7-2 to TRBJ2-1; 8 bases fit TRBD2. The CDR3 sequence is 17 residues long. CDR1 and CDR2 from the germline V gene are SGHTA and FQGNSA. Trimming at V came to 5 bases and at J to 6 bases, leaving 15 bases not matched to a gene.

V and J are TRBV20-1 and TRBJ2-1; TRBD1 aligns across 8 bases. This CDR3 spans 14 amino acids. The junction had 10 bases not matched to a gene; V was cut back by 6 bases and J by 6 bases. The germline V gene encodes CDR1 DFQATT and CDR2 SNEGSKA (reference sequence). In DNA form, the CDR3 reads TGCAGTGCCCCCAGGACAGGGAAGGGCAATGAGCAGTTCTTC. Amino acid sequence: CSAPRTGKGNEQFF.

The V gene is TRBV6-5, the J gene TRBJ2-2; D may be TRBD2 (5 bases). The CDR3 has 15 residues. The germline V gene has CDR1 MNHEY and CDR2 SVGAGI. Trimming removed 0 bases from V and 5 bases from J, with 10 bases in between. CDR3 region: CASSYSGGFTGELFF. Here the CDR3 DNA reads TGTGCCAGCAGTTACTCGGGCGGGTTTACCGGGGAGCTGTTTTTT.

This clonotype has only a few counts. The chain has TRBV2 and TRBJ2-1; D is unresolved. This CDR3 region has 12 residues. Germline-derived CDR1 and CDR2 are SNHLY and FYNNEI. The ends were cut back, 11 bases at V and 4 bases at J, with 12 bases in the middle. CDR3 DNA: TGTGCCCAAAGTACAGATTACAATGAGCAGTTCTTC. Its protein product is CAQSTDYNEQFF.

This clonotype has just a few counts. J is TRBJ2-5 and V is TRBV7-2; D is uncertain. This CDR3 is built from 12 residues. V shed 4 bases and J shed 2 bases, with 5 bases lying between them. In germline, CDR1 is SGHTA, CDR2 FQGNSA. CDR3: CASSSLQETQYF. CDR3 bases: TGTGCCAGCAGCTCACTACAAGAGACCCAGTACTTC.

The chain carries TRBV9 and TRBJ2-1; 9 nucleotides match TRBD2. The length of the CDR3 is 17 residues. The junction had 11 bases not matched to a gene; V was cut back by 2 bases and J by 5 bases. Germline lookup yields CDR1 SGDLS and CDR2 YYNGEE. The chain's CDR3 is CASSVLPSGVGNNEQFF. In nucleotides, the CDR3 is TGTGCCAGCAGCGTCCTCCCTAGCGGGGTTGGGAACAATGAGCAGTTCTTC.

This clonotype has a count of ten or more. The chain combines TRBV12-3 or TRBV12-4 with TRBJ2-2; the match to TRBD2 covers 8 bases. This CDR3 contains 16 residues. With V trimmed by 4 bases and J by 2 bases, 6 bases remained unmatched. CDR3 sequence reads: CASSYLAGFNTGELFF. CDR3 nucleotides: TGTGCCAGCAGTTATCTAGCGGGCTTCAACACCGGGGAGCTGTTTTTT.

There are a few counts of this clonotype. The V gene is TRBV7-2, the J gene TRBJ2-3; D is unclear. The ends were cut back, 3 bases at V and 0 bases at J, with 10 bases in the middle. This CDR3 has 15 amino acids. The V gene's germline CDR1 is SGHTA and CDR2 FQGNSA. CDR3 nucleotide sequence: TGTGCCAGCAGCTTCGGGTTCACTAGCACAGATACGCAGTATTTT. Protein product: CASSFGFTSTDTQYF. The full variable domain, with the rest looked up from reference TRBV7-2 and TRBJ2-3, is GAGVSQSPSNKVTEKGKDVELRCDPISGHTALYWYRQSLGQGLEFLIYFQGNSAPDKSGLPSDRFSAERTGGSVSTLTIQRTQQEDSAVYLCASSFGFTSTDTQYFGPGTRLTVL.

The gene calls are TRBV5-6 and TRBJ2-1; TRBD2 matches 16 bases. V trimming: 4 bases; J trimming: 2 bases; junction bases outside the gene matches: 6. The CDR3 spans 18 residues. Germline V lookup: CDR1 SGHDT, CDR2 YYEEEE. The CDR3 reads CASSLGLAGGPAYNEQFF. As DNA, the CDR3 is TGTGCCAGCAGCCTGGGACTAGCGGGAGGGCCTGCCTACAATGAGCAGTTCTTC. Full variable domain (remainder filled in from reference TRBV5-6 and TRBJ2-1): DAGVTQSPTHLIKTRGQQVTLRCSPKSGHDTVSWYQQALGQGPQFIFQYYEEEERQRGNFPDRFSGHQFPNYSSELNVNALLLGDSALYLCASSLGLAGGPAYNEQFFGPGTRLTVL.